This T cell receptor beta chain originates from a study of blood T cells in healthy people across ages. For the study at large: Per every two T cells, about one barcoded beta molecule was captured by template switching.

The authors ran a second PCR of about 6 to 11 cycles using a sample-barcoded 5' primer and a J-beta primer mix. TCRdb reanalysed the 5' RACE reads using MiXCR and keeps one entry per CDR3 protein. The sample records under 2,000,000 distinct CDR3 sequences, roughly 49% being singletons. CDR1 is DFQATT and CDR2 is SNEGSKA in the germline V gene (reference sequence). The CDR3 spans 13 residues. After removal of 3 bases from V and 3 bases from J, the junction contained 4 bases not matched to a gene. The chain combines TRBV20-1 with TRBJ1-1, with 7 positions matching TRBD1. The sample taken for sequencing was blood. The receptor's source is a woman between 40 and 50 years old in good health. The CDR3 DNA follows: TGCAGTGCTAGGACAGGGTATTACACTGAAGCTTTCTTT. This translates into CSARTGYYTEAFF.